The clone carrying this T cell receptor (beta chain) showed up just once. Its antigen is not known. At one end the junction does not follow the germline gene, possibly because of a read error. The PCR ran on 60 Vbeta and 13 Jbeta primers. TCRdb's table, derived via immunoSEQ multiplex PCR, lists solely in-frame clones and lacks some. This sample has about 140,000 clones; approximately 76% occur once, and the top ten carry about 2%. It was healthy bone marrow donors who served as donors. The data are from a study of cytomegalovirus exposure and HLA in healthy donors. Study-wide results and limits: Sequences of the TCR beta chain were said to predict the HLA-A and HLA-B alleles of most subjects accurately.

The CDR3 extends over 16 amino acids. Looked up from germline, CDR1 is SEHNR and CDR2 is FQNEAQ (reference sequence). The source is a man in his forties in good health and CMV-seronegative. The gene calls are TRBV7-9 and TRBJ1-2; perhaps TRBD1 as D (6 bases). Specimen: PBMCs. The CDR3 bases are TGTTCCAGCACCCAAGACGGGGGGCGCTTCGACTATGGCTACACCTTC. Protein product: CSSTQDGGRFDYGYTF. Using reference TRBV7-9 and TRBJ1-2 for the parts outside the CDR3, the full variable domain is DTGVSQNPRHKITKRGQNVTFRCDPISEHNRLYWYRQTLGQGPEFLTYFQNEAQLEKSRLLSDRFSAERPKGSFSTLEIQRTEQGDSAMYLCSSTQDGGRFDYGYTFGSGTRLTVV.